Shown below are 5 T cell receptor beta chains from a single sample sequenced in a study of CD8+ T cells in alopecia areata. Following RNA extraction, reverse transcription yielded cDNA that acted as the sequencing template. Assay used: immunoSEQ multiplex PCR; TCRdb lists only in-frame clones, some missing. The sample includes about 140,000 clones, about three fifths of them seen just once. Sequenced sample: CD4+ T cells sorted from blood. Source of these receptors: a human donor in good health.

The CDR3 coding sequence is TGCAGCGCCTCCGGACACAAGCACGGGACCGGGGAGCTGTTTTTT. Protein sequence: CSASGHKHGTGELFF. The chain employs TRBV29-1 and TRBJ2-2; possibly TRBD1 for D (5 bases). The CDR3 contains 15 residues. V was clipped by 7 bases and J by 5 bases, with 20 bases between them. Germline V gene sequence: CDR1 SQVTM, CDR2 ANQGSEA.

V usage is TRBV2 and J usage is TRBJ1-1; D gene ambiguous. Germline values: CDR1 SNHLY, CDR2 FYNNEI. CDR3 size: 12 residues. Between the trimmed V and J ends, which lost 8 bases and 2 bases, there was a span of 9 bases. The CDR3 DNA follows: TGTGCCAGCCAGCGGGATAACACTGAAGCTTTCTTT. It specifies CASQRDNTEAFF. The complete variable domain, with remaining parts taken from reference TRBV2 and TRBJ1-1, reads EPEVTQTPSHQVTQMGQEVILRCVPISNHLYFYWYRQILGQKVEFLVSFYNNEISEKSEIFDDQFSVERPDGSNFTLKIRSTKLEDSAMYFCASQRDNTEAFFGQGTRLTVV.

The chain has TRBV15 and TRBJ2-4, with D possibly matching TRBD1 (6 bases). Deletions cut 0 bases from V and 3 bases from J, with 9 bases between. The CDR3 is 15 amino acids. Looked up from germline, CDR1 is LNHNV and CDR2 is YYDKDF (reference sequence). Written as DNA, the CDR3 is TGTGCCACCAGCAGAGATCGGGACAACAAAAACATTCAGTACTTC. Translating gives CATSRDRDNKNIQYF.

The chain links TRBV7-2 to TRBJ1-2; D gene uncertain. Germline V lookup: CDR1 SGHTA, CDR2 FQGNSA. The length of the CDR3 is 14 residues. V lost 4 bases, J lost 7 bases, and 16 bases lay in between. The CDR3: CASSWEDLLVGYTF. The DNA of the CDR3 is TGTGCCAGCAGCTGGGAGGATCTTCTCGTTGGCTACACCTTC.

The genes are TRBV6-5 and TRBJ2-7, with TRBD2 as a possible D gene (5 bases). V was clipped by 2 bases and J by 3 bases, with 11 bases between them. In germline, CDR1 is MNHEY, CDR2 SVGAGI. This CDR3 has 14 amino acids. The chain's CDR3 is CASSYGLGLYEQYF. For the CDR3, the DNA is TGTGCCAGCAGTTACGGTCTCGGACTCTACGAGCAGTACTTC.